Included here is one T cell receptor (beta chain) sequence, with context. Its cognate antigen is unknown. This sample stems from a study of regulatory T cells in long-lasting Graves disease. Noted time point: persistent/refractory GD, antithyroid drugs over 5 years with positive TRAb. With RNA extracted from PBMCs as input, the TCR library was made. J was trimmed by 3 bases and V by 4 bases; bases with no gene match: 5. The V gene's germline CDR1 is SEHNR and CDR2 FQNEAQ (reference sequence). The CDR3 consists of 15 residues. CDR3 regions were amplified by Arm-PCR using iRepertoire HTBI primers to build TCR beta libraries. TCRdb ran MiXCR on the multiplex PCR reads and lists one entry per CDR3 protein. The sample includes over 650,000 distinct CDR3 sequences, about 30% seen only once; the top ten take about two fifths. Findings of the study overall: Persistent disease samples used TRBV28, TRBJ1-2 and TRBJ2-5 preferentially.

This sample comprised peripheral blood mononuclear cells (PBMCs), obtained when the disease was refractory, from a patient treated with antithyroid drugs. The TCR was taken from a female donor with Graves disease. This chain joins TRBV7-9 and TRBJ1-1; TRBD1 matches 10 bases. The CDR3 loop is CASSSSGTGDTEAFF. The CDR3 nucleotides read TGTGCCAGCAGCTCGTCCGGGACAGGGGACACTGAAGCTTTCTTT.